What follows are 26 T cell receptor beta chains derived from one specimen sequenced in a study of immune evolution from preneoplasia to lung adenocarcinoma. Clones were read by immunoSEQ multiplex PCR, and TCRdb kept only the in-frame ones, dropping some. There are under 3,500 clones in the sample; 88% occur only once, and 4.5% to 5.5% lies in the top ten. Material for sequencing was FFPE invasive lung adenocarcinoma tissue. These receptors all stem from a person aged 70 to 85 with invasive lung adenocarcinoma.

The chain couples TRBV27 to TRBJ2-7; D possibly corresponds to TRBD2 (5 bases). V was pared by 4 bases and J by 3 bases, with 19 bases between. Per germline, CDR1 MNHEY and CDR2 SMNVEV (reference sequence). There are 16 residues in the CDR3. CDR3 sequence (DNA): TGTGCCAGCAGTTCCGAAGGTCGGGCTGGGAGCTACGAGCAGTACTTC. Translation gives CASSSEGRAGSYEQYF.

V usage is TRBV7-2 and J usage is TRBJ2-5, with TRBD2 as a possible D gene (5 bases). The CDR3 consists of 15 residues. Germline V gene sequence: CDR1 SGHTA, CDR2 FQGNSA. With 1 base removed from V and 1 base from J, the gap between germline ends came to 10 bases. The CDR3 protein is CASSLGQTTQETQYF. CDR3 coding DNA: TGTGCCAGCAGCTTAGGTCAGACTACCCAAGAGACCCAGTACTTC.

V usage is TRBV30 and J usage is TRBJ1-1, with D perhaps TRBD1 (5 bases). Germline CDR1 and CDR2: GTSNPN and SVGIG (reference sequence). The CDR3 length is 16 residues. Between the trimmed V and J ends, which lost 0 bases and 0 bases, there was a span of 14 bases. This CDR3 reads CAWSVVWGTMNTEAFF. CDR3 sequence (DNA): TGTGCCTGGAGTGTGGTGTGGGGGACGATGAACACTGAAGCTTTCTTT.

The V and J genes are TRBV15 and TRBJ2-5; 7 nucleotides match TRBD1. Losses at the gene ends were 1 base for V and 3 bases for J; bases not matched to a gene: 2. CDR3 size: 14 residues. Germline-derived CDR1 and CDR2 are LNHNV and YYDKDF (reference sequence). Here the CDR3 DNA reads TGTGCCACCAGCAGAGGGGACAGAGAAGAGACCCAGTACTTC. Translating gives CATSRGDREETQYF.

V and J are TRBV6-6 and TRBJ2-2; TRBD1 is a possible D gene (5 bases). Looked up from germline, CDR1 is MNHNY and CDR2 is SVGAGI (reference sequence). This CDR3 spans 14 amino acids. The germline V and J ends were trimmed by 2 bases and 1 base, with 5 bases remaining between them. The CDR3 region has the DNA TGTGCCAGCAGTTACGACAGGAACACCGGGGAGCTGTTTTTT. Translating it yields CASSYDRNTGELFF.

V is TRBV15 and J is TRBJ2-1, with D unclear. CDR3 length equals 13 residues. CDR1 is LNHNV, CDR2 YYDKDF, per germline (reference sequence). The ends were cut back, 0 bases at V and 8 bases at J, with 8 bases in the middle. The CDR3: CATSRDWRDEQFF. The CDR3 DNA reads as TGTGCCACCAGCAGAGATTGGCGCGATGAGCAGTTCTTC. Filled out from reference TRBV15 and TRBJ2-1, the complete variable domain reads DAMVIQNPRYQVTQFGKPVTLSCSQTLNHNVMYWYQQKSSQAPKLLFHYYDKDFNNEADTPDNFQSRRPNTSFCFLDIRSPGLGDTAMYLCATSRDWRDEQFFGPGTRLTVL.

A remark on this clone: One end of the junction fails to match germline, which may point to a read error. The rearrangement uses TRBV6-1 and TRBJ2-5; D unresolved. The CDR3 runs 10 residues. Per the germline V gene, CDR1 is MNHNS and CDR2 is SASEGT. As DNA, the CDR3 is TGTGCCAGCAGAGAAGAGACCCAGTACTTC. Amino acids: CASREETQYF.

The J gene is TRBJ2-7, the V gene TRBV4-2, with 10 bases aligning to TRBD1. V lost 5 bases to trimming and J lost 6 bases; unmatched junction nucleotides: 4. The CDR3 length is 13 residues. Germline V lookup: CDR1 LGHNA, CDR2 YNFKEQ. The CDR3 nucleotides are TGTGCCAGCAGCACAGGGACAGGGGCCGAGCAGTACTTC. Translating it yields CASSTGTGAEQYF.

The chain recombines TRBV4-3 with TRBJ1-6; 10 bases fit TRBD1. Trimming at V came to 3 bases and at J to 12 bases, leaving 8 bases not matched to a gene. Germline values: CDR1 LGHNA, CDR2 YSLEER. The CDR3 is 15 amino acids. CDR3 sequence reads: CASSQDDRGHGPLHF. The CDR3 region has the DNA TGCGCCAGCAGCCAGGACGACAGGGGGCATGGACCCCTCCACTTT.

The rearrangement joins TRBV28 to TRBJ2-2, with D perhaps TRBD2 (5 bases). The CDR3 runs to 15 residues. Trimming pared 2 bases from V and 5 bases from J, leaving 12 bases between. Germline CDR1 and CDR2: MDHEN and SYDVKM. DNA for the CDR3: TGTGCCAGCAGTTTAGCGGGCCTGGGGACCGGGGAGCTGTTTTTT. Encoded protein: CASSLAGLGTGELFF.

The rearrangement joins TRBV2 to TRBJ2-1; 9 bases line up with TRBD1. The trim removed 6 bases at V and 3 bases at J, leaving 3 bases unmatched. In germline, CDR1 is SNHLY, CDR2 FYNNEI. This CDR3 has 14 amino acids. The CDR3 is CASRGQGHYNEQFF. The CDR3 coding sequence is TGTGCCAGCAGGGGACAGGGACACTACAATGAGCAGTTCTTC.

This chain connects TRBV27 to TRBJ1-6; TRBD1 matches 7 bases. Germline trimming cut 5 bases from V and 14 bases from J; bases unmatched to any gene: 18. Germline V gene sequence: CDR1 MNHEY, CDR2 SMNVEV (reference sequence). The CDR3 loop spans 16 amino acids. The CDR3 region is CASSRNSGTASLALHF. In DNA form, the CDR3 reads TGTGCCAGCAGTCGAAACTCCGGGACAGCCAGTCTGGCCCTCCACTTT.

The chain links TRBV27 to TRBJ2-3; 7 nucleotides line up with TRBD2. Per the germline V gene, CDR1 is MNHEY and CDR2 is SMNVEV (reference sequence). The CDR3 length is 16 residues. V lost 4 bases, J lost 3 bases, and 10 bases stayed unmatched. The CDR3 DNA sequence: TGTGCCAGCAGTTCACTTCGGACTAGACTAACAGATACGCAGTATTTT. Translation: CASSSLRTRLTDTQYF.

The V gene is TRBV4-1, the J gene TRBJ1-1; D may be TRBD1 (5 bases). The V gene's germline CDR1 is MGHRA and CDR2 YSYEKL. The CDR3 spans 15 residues. V lost 2 bases, J lost 1 base, and 11 bases lay in between. The CDR3 sequence is CASSQPIGGNTEAFF. CDR3 sequence (DNA): TGCGCCAGCAGCCAACCAATTGGGGGGAACACTGAAGCTTTCTTT.

V is TRBV7-8 and J is TRBJ1-1, with D unresolved. This CDR3 has 13 residues. CDR1 and CDR2 (germline): SGHVS, FQNEAQ. The V end was cut by 3 bases, the J end by 4 bases, with 9 bases between. CDR3 coding DNA: TGTGCCAGCAGCTTTACACGCCGCACTGAAGCTTTCTTT. Translation: CASSFTRRTEAFF.

This chain connects TRBV6-6 to TRBJ1-2; 9 nucleotides line up with TRBD1. The trim removed 2 bases at V and 8 bases at J, leaving 9 bases unmatched. From germline, CDR1 is MNHNY and CDR2 SVGAGI (reference sequence). The CDR3 sequence is 15 residues long. The CDR3, as DNA: TGTGCCAGCAGTTACCTTAACAGGGGGCAGGAAGGCTACACCTTC. It encodes CASSYLNRGQEGYTF.

The chain recombines TRBV11-2 with TRBJ2-1, with 7 positions matching TRBD1. V lost 6 bases, J lost 3 bases, and 14 bases stayed unmatched. The germline CDR1 and CDR2 sequences are SGHAT and FQNNGV. The CDR3 length is 17 residues. CDR3 amino acids: CASSTQGIATGYNEQFF. CDR3 in DNA: TGTGCCAGCAGTACACAGGGGATAGCTACGGGCTACAATGAGCAGTTCTTC.

The DNA for the CDR3 is TGTGCCAGCAGCTTAGGTTCCCGACTAACCTCTAGCGAGCAGTACTTC. It is translated as CASSLGSRLTSSEQYF. This chain joins TRBV7-8 and TRBJ2-7, with D perhaps matching TRBD2 (5 bases). The CDR3 covers 16 residues. Trimming left V 1 base short and J 6 bases short, with 19 bases between. The germline CDR1 and CDR2 sequences are SGHVS and FQNEAQ. Complete variable domain (other parts from reference TRBV7-8 and TRBJ2-7): GAGVSQSPRYKVAKRGQDVALRCDPISGHVSLFWYQQALGQGPEFLTYFQNEAQLDKSGLPSDRFFAERPEGSVSTLKIQRTQQEDSAVYLCASSLGSRLTSSEQYFGPGTRLTVT.

V and J are TRBV6-1 and TRBJ2-1; 10 bases are shared with TRBD1. Germline V gene data show CDR1 as MNHNS and CDR2 as SASEGT. V lost 5 bases to trimming and J lost 9 bases; unmatched junction nucleotides: 4. This CDR3 region has 13 residues. In DNA, the CDR3 is TGTGCCAGCAGTCAGGACAGGGGGGGTGAGCAGTTCTTC. It yields the protein CASSQDRGGEQFF.

As DNA, the CDR3 is TGCGCCAGCAGCCAAGTCACGGGGGGCAGTAATTCACCCCTCCACTTT. As protein: CASSQVTGGSNSPLHF. This chain uses TRBV4-1 with TRBJ1-6; perhaps TRBD1 as D (6 bases). V was shortened by 1 base and J by 6 bases, with 13 bases between the two germline ends. This CDR3 is 16 amino acids long. Germline V gene sequence: CDR1 MGHRA, CDR2 YSYEKL.

This clone was counted once. The rearrangement uses TRBV7-2 and TRBJ2-1; tentatively, D is TRBD1 (6 bases). Germline lookup yields CDR1 SGHTA and CDR2 FQGNSA. The CDR3 runs 15 residues. Trimming cost V 4 bases and J 0 bases, with 10 bases left between them. CDR3 nucleotide sequence: TGTGCCAGCAGCTCCACAGGGAGCTCCTACAATGAGCAGTTCTTC. This codes for CASSSTGSSYNEQFF.

On this clone itself: In the same sample, other DNA sequences code for this CDR3. The V and J genes are TRBV11-2 and TRBJ1-6, with 10 bases that match TRBD1. CDR3 length: 18 amino acids. The V gene end was trimmed by 5 bases and the J gene end by 0 bases; junction bases not matched to a gene: 7. Germline V CDR1 and CDR2: SGHAT, FQNNGV. The CDR3 DNA is TGTGCCAGCAGCCTAAGGACAGGGGGGAGCTCCTATAATTCACCCCTCCACTTT. This codes for CASSLRTGGSSYNSPLHF.

The chain has TRBV7-3 and TRBJ2-7; TRBD1 aligns across 9 bases. The CDR3 runs to 16 residues. Germline V gene sequence: CDR1 SGHTA, CDR2 FQGTGA. V shed 4 bases, J shed 2 bases, and the junction held 9 bases outside the gene matches. The DNA of the CDR3 is TGTGCCAGCAGCTGCCCCACAGGGGGCCGTCCCTACGAGCAGTACTTC. Residues: CASSCPTGGRPYEQYF. Full variable domain (remainder filled in from reference TRBV7-3 and TRBJ2-7): GAGVSQTPSNKVTEKGKYVELRCDPISGHTALYWYRQSLGQGPEFLIYFQGTGAADDSGLPNDRFFAVRPEGSVSTLKIQRTERGDSAVYLCASSCPTGGRPYEQYFGPGTRLTVT.

The V and J genes are TRBV11-1 and TRBJ1-5; 9 nucleotides match TRBD1. The germline gives CDR1 SGHAT, CDR2 FQDESV (reference sequence). The CDR3 runs to 16 residues. Unmatched junction bases numbered 3, after V lost 1 base and J lost 2 bases. CDR3 sequence (DNA): TGTGCCAGCAGCTTAGGGACAGGGGTCGGCAATCAGCCCCAGCATTTT. This encodes CASSLGTGVGNQPQHF.

The gene calls are TRBV4-2 and TRBJ1-2; D call uncertain. V was shortened by 3 bases and J by 5 bases, with 10 bases between the two germline ends. The CDR3 loop spans 13 amino acids. Germline V gene sequence: CDR1 LGHNA, CDR2 YNFKEQ. CDR3 sequence: CASSHRVEYGYTF. The CDR3 DNA reads as TGTGCCAGCAGCCACCGGGTCGAATATGGCTACACCTTC.

The rearrangement joins TRBV7-3 to TRBJ1-6; possible D gene TRBD1, 6 bases. Per the germline V gene, CDR1 is SGHTA and CDR2 is FQGTGA. There are 14 residues in the CDR3. Trimming shortened V by 3 bases and J by 6 bases, and 9 bases separated the two germline ends. CDR3 sequence (DNA): TGTGCCAGCAGCTTGACAGGAACTAATTCACCCCTCCACTTT. Translating it yields CASSLTGTNSPLHF.